This TCR beta chain appears in the sequencing data of a study of identical twins. This clonotype was seen only once. TCRdb independently ran MiXCR on the 5' RACE reads; one entry per CDR3 protein. The sample has about 470,000 distinct CDR3 sequences, 20% to 30% seen once. With 6 bases clipped from V and 1 base from J, the junction kept 10 bases outside the gene matches. CDR3 size: 16 residues. Germline CDR1 reads MDHEN; CDR2 reads SYDVKM. The same sample was also used in a study of T cells expressing NK-cell markers. That investigation notes: Dominant NKG2C+ clonotypes accounted for about 1.0-8% of CD8+ T cells in over 5 donors.

Source material: CD4+ T cells sorted from blood. The clonotype originates from a woman between 18 and 29 years old in good health. The chain uses TRBV28 and TRBJ2-3, with 7 bases that match TRBD1. The DNA for the CDR3 is TGTGCCAGCAGGGGACAGAAGGGCTCAGGCACAGATACGCAGTATTTT. Translated, it gives CASRGQKGSGTDTQYF. The complete variable domain, with remaining parts taken from reference TRBV28 and TRBJ2-3, reads DVKVTQSSRYLVKRTGEKVFLECVQDMDHENMFWYRQDPGLGLRLIYFSYDVKMKEKGDIPEGYSVSREKKERFSLILESASTNQTSMYLCASRGQKGSGTDTQYFGPGTRLTVL.